This TCR beta chain was recovered during a study of preoperative IRX-2 immunotherapy in early breast cancer. Trimming removed 0 bases from V and 5 bases from J, with 3 bases in between. The CDR3 extends over 12 amino acids. Germline CDR1 is ENHRY and CDR2 is SYGVKD. Clones were sequenced by immunoSEQ multiplex PCR, and TCRdb holds only the in-frame ones, with some missing. The data show more than 35,000 clones, with approximately 77% seen just once and more than 0.9% held by the top ten. This sample's treatment: preoperative locoregional IRX-2 cytokine immunotherapy. This phase Ib study tested locoregional IRX-2 cytokine immunotherapy given before surgery.

The receptor was isolated from a human donor with breast cancer. The specimen comprised tumor tissue, sampled after IRX-2 immunotherapy. The rearrangement links TRBV10-3 to TRBJ2-3; D gene ambiguous. The CDR3 DNA reads as TGTGCCATCAGTGAGTCGCTAGATACGCAGTATTTT. It codes for CAISESLDTQYF.